This T cell receptor beta chain came from a study of T cells in localized non-small cell lung cancer. The CDR3 has 18 amino acids. Between the trimmed V and J ends, which lost 4 bases and 2 bases, there was a span of 21 bases. Germline V gene data show CDR1 as MDHEN and CDR2 as SYDVKM. Assay: immunoSEQ multiplex PCR; the TCRdb copy retains only in-frame clones and omits some. The repertoire holds thousands of clones, roughly 25% seen once, with 13% in the top ten. The source was normal lung tissue next to the tumor, collected before any cancer treatment. The source is a male donor aged 60 or older with stage II lung adenocarcinoma. The chain uses TRBV28 and TRBJ1-5, with D unclear. CDR3 coding DNA: TGTGCCAGCAGTTCGTTACGCGCAAGGGCGCTCGGCAATCAGCCCCAGCATTTT. Protein product: CASSSLRARALGNQPQHF.